These 19 T cell receptor beta chains were all obtained from the same sample, sequenced in a study of cytomegalovirus exposure and HLA in healthy donors. Assay: immunoSEQ multiplex PCR; the TCRdb copy retains only in-frame clones and omits some. The profile covers some 150,000 clones, with 70% to 90% appearing a single time and 7.9% taken by the ten largest. The specimen was PBMCs. These receptors were obtained from a woman aged 18-29 years in good health and CMV-seropositive.

The rearrangement links TRBV6-1 to TRBJ1-5; 7 bases are shared with TRBD1. V lost 7 bases and J lost 6; bases outside the gene matches: 12. This CDR3 has 15 residues. Germline V gene lookup returns CDR1 MNHNS and CDR2 SASEGT. CDR3 in DNA: TGTGCCAGCACCCTACACCGGGACAGCGGTCAGCCCCAGCATTTT. Protein sequence: CASTLHRDSGQPQHF.

The chain employs TRBV19 and TRBJ2-2; 9 nucleotides align to TRBD1. Germline CDR1 LNHDA, CDR2 SQIVND (reference sequence). V was pared by 6 bases and J by 4 bases, with 6 bases of the junction left unmatched. The CDR3 contains 15 residues. CDR3 region: CASSQGQGITGELFF. The CDR3 nucleotides read TGTGCCAGTAGCCAGGGACAGGGTATCACCGGGGAGCTGTTTTTT.

The rearrangement joins TRBV4-2 to TRBJ1-5; D call uncertain. The CDR3 has 13 residues. With 2 bases removed from V and 12 bases from J, the gap between germline ends came to 14 bases. Germline CDR1 reads LGHNA; CDR2 reads YNFKEQ. CDR3 sequence (DNA): TGTGCCAGCAGCCAATCGAGAGGAGAGGTCCAGCATTTT. Translating gives CASSQSRGEVQHF.

The sample holds a few counts of this clone. The chain recombines TRBV6-1 with TRBJ2-3, with D tentatively TRBD1 (5 bases). CDR3 length equals 14 residues. Trimming shortened V by 8 bases and J by 2 bases, and 14 bases separated the two germline ends. The germline gives CDR1 MNHNS, CDR2 SASEGT. The CDR3 here is CASVSPGHTDTQYF. The DNA for the CDR3 is TGTGCCAGCGTAAGTCCAGGGCACACAGATACGCAGTATTTT.

V gene TRBV4-1 combines with J gene TRBJ1-5, with TRBD1 identical over 10 bases. The germline V gene encodes CDR1 MGHRA and CDR2 YSYEKL. J was trimmed by 6 bases and V by 4 bases; bases with no gene match: 9. The CDR3 extends over 16 amino acids. CDR3 in amino acids: CASSLPGTGDGQPQHF. The CDR3 nucleotides are TGCGCCAGCAGCCTCCCCGGGACAGGGGATGGTCAGCCCCAGCATTTT.

This chain connects TRBV19 to TRBJ1-5; D possibly corresponds to TRBD1 (5 bases). Trimming took off 3 bases at V and 5 bases at J, with 11 bases between the two ends. The length of the CDR3 is 14 residues. Per the germline V gene, CDR1 is LNHDA and CDR2 is SQIVND (reference sequence). CDR3 sequence (DNA): TGTGCCAGTAGTATGGCCCGGGGGGATCAGCCCCAGCATTTT. Its translation is CASSMARGDQPQHF.

The chain combines TRBV19 with TRBJ2-1, with TRBD2 identical over 11 bases. Germline V gives CDR1 LNHDA, CDR2 SQIVND (reference sequence). J was trimmed by 4 bases and V by 5 bases; bases with no gene match: 7. The length of the CDR3 is 16 residues. The DNA of the CDR3 is TGTGCCAGTAGTGTCAACCTAGCGGGAGGTTACAATGAGCAGTTCTTC. Encoded protein: CASSVNLAGGYNEQFF.

The V and J genes are TRBV9 and TRBJ2-1; 11 bases are a match to TRBD2. This CDR3 contains 16 residues. The germline V gene has CDR1 SGDLS and CDR2 YYNGEE. V trimming: 2 bases; J trimming: 5 bases; junction bases outside the gene matches: 6. As DNA, the CDR3 is TGTGCCAGCAGCGTTTCCGGGACTAGCGGTAACAATGAGCAGTTCTTC. Its translation is CASSVSGTSGNNEQFF.

The gene calls are TRBV18 and TRBJ2-5; perhaps TRBD1 as D (5 bases). The CDR3 is 12 amino acids. The V and J ends lost 2 bases and 5 bases respectively, with 6 bases between them. Looked up from germline, CDR1 is KGHSH and CDR2 is LQKENI. This chain's CDR3 is CASSPGAETQYF. The CDR3 region has the DNA TGTGCCAGCTCACCAGGGGCTGAGACCCAGTACTTC.

The chain carries TRBV4-1 and TRBJ2-7; possible D gene TRBD2, 6 bases. The V and J ends lost 0 bases and 0 bases respectively, with 15 bases between them. Germline V gene lookup returns CDR1 MGHRA and CDR2 YSYEKL. This CDR3 has 17 amino acids. The CDR3 here is CASSQETGGKSSYEQYF. The CDR3 DNA sequence: TGCGCCAGCAGCCAAGAAACAGGCGGGAAGAGCTCCTACGAGCAGTACTTC.

The chain recombines TRBV9 with TRBJ1-1; D remains ambiguous. This CDR3 contains 14 residues. V lost 2 bases, J lost 2 bases, and 10 bases lay in between. CDR1 is SGDLS, CDR2 YYNGEE, per germline. The CDR3 nucleotides are TGTGCCAGCAGCGTCGGACTTCTTAACACTGAAGCTTTCTTT. It translates to CASSVGLLNTEAFF.

The V call is TRBV11-2, the J call TRBJ1-4; D unclear. This CDR3 contains 14 residues. Trimming took off 0 bases at V and 5 bases at J, with 7 bases between the two ends. Germline CDR1 SGHAT, CDR2 FQNNGV. The chain's CDR3 is CASSLDRLNEKLFF. CDR3 DNA: TGTGCCAGCAGCTTAGATCGTCTGAATGAAAAACTGTTTTTT.

In its sample, this clone was seen once. The rearrangement links TRBV28 to TRBJ2-3; TRBD2 aligns across 11 bases. Germline CDR1 is MDHEN and CDR2 is SYDVKM. The ends lost 10 bases at V and 5 bases at J; junction bases unmatched: 2. This CDR3 region has 12 residues. This chain's CDR3 is CANSGREDTQYF. In DNA, the CDR3 is TGTGCCAATAGCGGGAGGGAAGATACGCAGTATTTT.

The rearrangement joins TRBV7-9 to TRBJ1-2, with TRBD1 matching 8 bases. CDR3 size: 15 residues. V lost 5 bases, J lost 4 bases, and 9 bases stayed unmatched. CDR1 is SEHNR and CDR2 is FQNEAQ in the germline V gene (reference sequence). The CDR3 reads CASSRTDRAGYGYTF. CDR3 nucleotides: TGTGCCAGCAGCCGTACGGACAGGGCGGGCTATGGCTACACCTTC.

V usage is TRBV4-1 and J usage is TRBJ2-2; 8 bases match TRBD1. The junction had 5 bases not matched to a gene; V was cut back by 0 bases and J by 5 bases. The CDR3 runs to 16 residues. CDR1 MGHRA and CDR2 YSYEKL come from the germline V gene. As DNA, the CDR3 is TGCGCCAGCAGCCAAGATGCAGGGGGCTGGACCGGGGAGCTGTTTTTT. Protein sequence: CASSQDAGGWTGELFF.

V gene TRBV7-3 combines with J gene TRBJ2-6, with 7 nucleotides matching TRBD2. The CDR3 extends over 20 amino acids. Unmatched junction bases numbered 18, after V lost 5 bases and J lost 2 bases. Looked up from germline, CDR1 is SGHTA and CDR2 is FQGTGA. The DNA for the CDR3 is TGTGCCAGCAGCGGTCCCAGGGACGACAGCGGGGCAACTGGGGCCAACGTCCTGACTTTC. Protein: CASSGPRDDSGATGANVLTF.

Only one count was recorded for this clone. The rearrangement uses TRBV27 and TRBJ1-3, with D possibly TRBD1 on 5 matching bases. The V gene's germline CDR1 is MNHEY and CDR2 SMNVEV (reference sequence). The V and J ends lost 8 bases and 4 bases respectively, with 15 bases between them. This CDR3 contains 14 residues. CDR3 protein: CASWDGGYGNTIYF. The CDR3 bases are TGTGCCAGCTGGGACGGGGGTTACGGAAACACCATATATTTT.

As DNA, the CDR3 is TGTGCCAGCTCCCCGGGAACTACAGGGAACTATGGCTACACCTTC. It translates to CASSPGTTGNYGYTF. The chain uses TRBV18 and TRBJ1-2; D might be TRBD1 (6 bases). V lost 6 bases, J lost 2 bases, and 16 bases lay in between. CDR3 length: 15 residues. The V gene's germline CDR1 is KGHSH and CDR2 LQKENI. The full variable domain, with the rest looked up from reference TRBV18 and TRBJ1-2, is NAGVMQNPRHLVRRRGQEARLRCSPMKGHSHVYWYRQLPEEGLKFMVYLQKENIIDESGMPKERFSAEFPKEGPSILRIQQVVRGDSAAYFCASSPGTTGNYGYTFGSGTRLTVV.

CDR3 residues: CASSREPNPQYF. The CDR3 nucleotides read TGTGCCAGCAGCCGAGAACCCAACCCCCAGTACTTC. This chain connects TRBV7-9 to TRBJ2-5; D call uncertain. Germline V gene data show CDR1 as SEHNR and CDR2 as FQNEAQ (reference sequence). The CDR3 is 12 residues long. The V end lost 5 bases, the J end lost 9 bases, and 13 bases lay between the germline ends. Full variable domain (remainder filled in from reference TRBV7-9 and TRBJ2-5): DTGVSQNPRHKITKRGQNVTFRCDPISEHNRLYWYRQTLGQGPEFLTYFQNEAQLEKSRLLSDRFSAERPKGSFSTLEIQRTEQGDSAMYLCASSREPNPQYFGPGTRLLVL.